Sequencing of this T cell receptor beta chain was carried out in a study of breast tumors, draining lymph nodes, adjacent tissues. Study-level points and caveats: That most tumor T cells come from lymph nodes remained unproven. Tumor TCR diversity was below lymph nodes but above nontumor tissue. Data fit most tumor T cells coming from lymph node, expanding in tumor. Compared with basal-like, luminal-like tumors shared significantly more repertoire with nontumor tissue.

The sample holds many counts of this clonotype. Antigen: not known. Each CDR3 protein is one row after TCRdb ran MiXCR on the multiplex PCR reads. The table has approximately 63,000 distinct CDR3 sequences, approximately 62% seen once. The CDR3 totals 14 residues. V gene TRBV3-2 combines with J gene TRBJ2-7; the table's D gene call, TRBD1, was not cross checked with the DNA. TRBV3-2 is labeled a pseudogene. Source material: breast tumor tissue. This receptor was taken from a female donor with breast cancer. Some clones in this sample may be carry-over from other donors' samples. This chain's CDR3 is CASSPAGGIYEQYF. The CDR3 nucleotides are TGTGCCAGCAGCCCCGCAGGGGGCATCTACGAGCAGTACTTC.